Listed below are T cell receptor beta chains from one sample, sequenced in a study of T cells in Graves' hyperthyroidism and ophthalmopathy. A single record per CDR3 protein comes from TCRdb applying MiXCR to the multiplex PCR reads. In the table there are over 450,000 distinct CDR3 sequences, roughly 14% of which are singletons. Sequenced: blood. These receptors all come from a woman aged 18-29 years with Graves' hyperthyroidism. CDR3s include the opening cysteine and the closing phenylalanine or tryptophan. D genes are given only for firm matches. Not all rows give a size; the values are once, few, many and, for expanded clones, a class.

CDR3 DNA: TGTGCCTTACGGGACAACTCCTACGAGCAGTACTTC; CDR3 protein: CALRDNSYEQYF; V gene: TRBV30; clone size: many; D gene: .; J gene: TRBJ2-7
CDR3 DNA: TGTGCCAGCAGCCACGCCTTTGAGTCCTACAATGAGCAGTTCTTC; CDR3 protein: CASSHAFESYNEQFF; V gene: TRBV11-2; clone size: many; D gene: .; J gene: TRBJ2-1
CDR3 DNA: TGTGCCAGCAGTTTAGGGACCACCACCCAGGAGACCCAGTACTTC; CDR3 protein: CASSLGTTTQETQYF; V gene: TRBV6-1; clone size: many; D gene: .; J gene: TRBJ2-5
CDR3 DNA: TGCAGTGCTAGAGATCGGTCGAGACTAGCGAACGAGCAGTACTTC; CDR3 protein: CSARDRSRLANEQYF; V gene: TRBV20-1; clone size: many; D gene: TRBD2; J gene: TRBJ2-7
CDR3 DNA: TGTGCCAGCAGCTTAGCCTGGGACGCGAGGAATGAGCAGTTCTTC; CDR3 protein: CASSLAWDARNEQFF; V gene: TRBV11-3; clone size: many; D gene: .; J gene: TRBJ2-1
CDR3 DNA: TGTGCCAGCAGATTTCTCCGGGACGAAGGTCAGCCCCAGCATTTT; CDR3 protein: CASRFLRDEGQPQHF; V gene: TRBV6-1; clone size: many; D gene: .; J gene: TRBJ1-5
CDR3 DNA: TGCGCCAGCAGCATAGGACAGCCGCAGAACTATGGCTACACCTTC; CDR3 protein: CASSIGQPQNYGYTF; V gene: TRBV5-1; clone size: .; D gene: .; J gene: TRBJ1-2
CDR3 DNA: TGCGCCAGCAGCTCCCCAAGACAGAACACTGAAGCTTTCTTT; CDR3 protein: CASSSPRQNTEAFF; V gene: TRBV5-1; clone size: many; D gene: .; J gene: TRBJ1-1
CDR3 DNA: TGTGCCAGCAGTCCCGGGGACAGGTTCTATGGCTACACCTTC; CDR3 protein: CASSPGDRFYGYTF; V gene: TRBV6-1; clone size: many; D gene: TRBD1; J gene: TRBJ1-2
CDR3 DNA: TGCGCCAGCAGCTTGCAGGACGGACCCTACGAGCAGTACTTC; CDR3 protein: CASSLQDGPYEQYF; V gene: TRBV5-1; clone size: few; D gene: .; J gene: TRBJ2-7
CDR3 DNA: TGCGCCAGCAGCGGGGTACAAGGGGCTGGAAAGACCCAGTACTTC; CDR3 protein: CASSGVQGAGKTQYF; V gene: TRBV5-1; clone size: .; D gene: .; J gene: TRBJ2-5
CDR3 DNA: TGTGCCATAGGGGGGACTAATAGCAATCAGCCCCAGCATTTT; CDR3 protein: CAIGGTNSNQPQHF; V gene: TRBV6-1; clone size: many; D gene: .; J gene: TRBJ1-5
CDR3 DNA: TGTGCCAGCAGCCTGGGGGCGGTCGCCAATGAGCAGTTCTTC; CDR3 protein: CASSLGAVANEQFF; V gene: TRBV7-2; clone size: .; D gene: .; J gene: TRBJ2-1
CDR3 DNA: TGCGCCAGCAGCTTAGGGACAGGGGGCACCTACGAGCAGTACTTC; CDR3 protein: CASSLGTGGTYEQYF; V gene: TRBV5-1; clone size: .; D gene: TRBD1; J gene: TRBJ2-7
CDR3 DNA: TGTGCCAGCAGCTTAGACTCGGGCAGCCTCAACTACGAGCAGTACTTC; CDR3 protein: CASSLDSGSLNYEQYF; V gene: TRBV7-8; clone size: .; D gene: .; J gene: TRBJ2-7
CDR3 DNA: TGTGCCACCAGCAGAGATCTGCAGGGGGCCCTCCACTTT; CDR3 protein: CATSRDLQGALHF; V gene: TRBV15; clone size: few; D gene: TRBD1; J gene: TRBJ1-6
CDR3 DNA: TGTGCCAGCAGCTCCTCAGGGGGCAATACTGAAGCTTTCTTT; CDR3 protein: CASSSSGGNTEAFF; V gene: TRBV7-9; clone size: many; D gene: TRBD1; J gene: TRBJ1-1
CDR3 DNA: TGTGCCGGTAGTACGGGAAATCAGCCCCAGCATTTT; CDR3 protein: CAGSTGNQPQHF; V gene: TRBV19; clone size: .; D gene: .; J gene: TRBJ1-5
CDR3 DNA: TGTGCCACCAGTGAGGCCGGACAAGAGACCCAGTACTTC; CDR3 protein: CATSEAGQETQYF; V gene: TRBV24-1; clone size: few; D gene: .; J gene: TRBJ2-5
CDR3 DNA: TGTGCCAGCAGACAGGGAGGTGGAAACACCATATATTTT; CDR3 protein: CASRQGGGNTIYF; V gene: TRBV6-1; clone size: .; D gene: .; J gene: TRBJ1-3
CDR3 DNA: TGTGCCAGCAGTTTAGAGTTTGGGGACAGCTGGAAAGCTTTCTTT; CDR3 protein: CASSLEFGDSWKAFF; V gene: TRBV27; clone size: many; D gene: TRBD1; J gene: TRBJ1-1
CDR3 DNA: TGCAGTGCTCCTCTAGCGGGAGTAGAGTTATTGCGCTACGAGCAGTACTTC; CDR3 protein: CSAPLAGVELLRYEQYF; V gene: TRBV20-1; clone size: few; D gene: TRBD2; J gene: TRBJ2-7
CDR3 DNA: TGTGCCAGCAGCTTAGCCGCAGGCCCCTTACAGCCCCAGCATTTT; CDR3 protein: CASSLAAGPLQPQHF; V gene: TRBV11-2; clone size: many; D gene: .; J gene: TRBJ1-5
CDR3 DNA: TGTGCCAGCAGTGTCGGACAGGGCTACCAAGAGACCCAGTACTTC; CDR3 protein: CASSVGQGYQETQYF; V gene: TRBV12-3/TRBV12-4; clone size: many; D gene: TRBD1; J gene: TRBJ2-5
CDR3 DNA: TGCAGTGCTAGAAAAGGACAGGGATCCACTAATGAAAAACTGTTTTTT; CDR3 protein: CSARKGQGSTNEKLFF; V gene: TRBV20-1; clone size: many; D gene: TRBD1; J gene: TRBJ1-4
CDR3 DNA: TGTGCCAGCAGCACCGGGACAGGGAATAGGGAGCCCCAGCATTTT; CDR3 protein: CASSTGTGNREPQHF; V gene: TRBV9; clone size: .; D gene: TRBD1; J gene: TRBJ1-5
CDR3 DNA: TGCAGTGTCCGTGGGCTCACCGGGGAGCTGTTTTTT; CDR3 protein: CSVRGLTGELFF; V gene: TRBV20-1; clone size: .; D gene: .; J gene: TRBJ2-2
CDR3 DNA: TGTGCCAGTAGTATAGACTCAGCATCCACAGATACGCAGTATTTT; CDR3 protein: CASSIDSASTDTQYF; V gene: TRBV19; clone size: .; D gene: .; J gene: TRBJ2-3
CDR3 DNA: TGTGCCAGCAGGCCCCGAGGGCCTAACTATGGCTACACCTTC; CDR3 protein: CASRPRGPNYGYTF; V gene: TRBV27; clone size: few; D gene: .; J gene: TRBJ1-2
CDR3 DNA: TGTGCCAGCAGCTCGACCGGACCATACAATGAGCAGTTCTTC; CDR3 protein: CASSSTGPYNEQFF; V gene: TRBV13; clone size: .; D gene: .; J gene: TRBJ2-1
CDR3 DNA: TGTGCCAGCACCTCGACAGGGTGGAGTGGGGTGCAGCCCCAGCATTTT; CDR3 protein: CASTSTGWSGVQPQHF; V gene: TRBV6-1; clone size: many; D gene: TRBD1; J gene: TRBJ1-5
CDR3 DNA: TGTGCCAGCAGCTTAGTTAGGACAGGAGGGAACTATGGCTACACCTTC; CDR3 protein: CASSLVRTGGNYGYTF; V gene: TRBV7-9; clone size: few; D gene: TRBD1; J gene: TRBJ1-2
CDR3 DNA: TGTGCCAGCAGCTCTAGCGGGAGCTTCTCCTACAATGAGCAGTTCTTC; CDR3 protein: CASSSSGSFSYNEQFF; V gene: TRBV14; clone size: many; D gene: TRBD2; J gene: TRBJ2-1
CDR3 DNA: TGTGCCAGCAGTTACAGACAGGGGACCTATGGCTACACCTTC; CDR3 protein: CASSYRQGTYGYTF; V gene: TRBV27; clone size: many; D gene: TRBD1; J gene: TRBJ1-2
CDR3 DNA: TGTGCCAGCAGCCCCGTCGGGAATCAACCCTACAATGAGCAGTTCTTC; CDR3 protein: CASSPVGNQPYNEQFF; V gene: TRBV7-9; clone size: many; D gene: .; J gene: TRBJ2-1
CDR3 DNA: TGTGCCAGCAACCGGGCGACTAGCGGGAGGGGCTACACAGATACGCAGTATTTT; CDR3 protein: CASNRATSGRGYTDTQYF; V gene: TRBV28; clone size: many; D gene: TRBD2; J gene: TRBJ2-3
CDR3 DNA: TGCGCCAGCAGCTCTTACGGACAGGTTCGGGACACCGGGGAGTTGTTTTTT; CDR3 protein: CASSSYGQVRDTGELFF; V gene: TRBV4-1; clone size: .; D gene: TRBD1; J gene: TRBJ2-2
CDR3 DNA: TGTGCCACCAGTGAGACCGGACAGGGGAGGGGAGATACGCAGTATTTT; CDR3 protein: CATSETGQGRGDTQYF; V gene: TRBV24-1; clone size: .; D gene: TRBD1; J gene: TRBJ2-3
CDR3 DNA: TGCAGCGTTGAGTCCGCTGGTGGCTACACCTTC; CDR3 protein: CSVESAGGYTF; V gene: TRBV29-1; clone size: few; D gene: .; J gene: TRBJ1-2
CDR3 DNA: TGTGCCAGCAGCTTATCCGGGACAGCCCAGCCCGAGCAGTACTTC; CDR3 protein: CASSLSGTAQPEQYF; V gene: TRBV7-9; clone size: many; D gene: TRBD1; J gene: TRBJ2-7
CDR3 DNA: TGTGCCACCAGCAGAGATCTGCTAGCGGGAAGATACGAGCAGTACTTC; CDR3 protein: CATSRDLLAGRYEQYF; V gene: TRBV15; clone size: .; D gene: TRBD2; J gene: TRBJ2-7
CDR3 DNA: TGTGCCAGCAGTCCGACAGGGCGCATGAACACTGAAGCTTTCTTT; CDR3 protein: CASSPTGRMNTEAFF; V gene: TRBV6-1; clone size: many; D gene: TRBD1; J gene: TRBJ1-1
CDR3 DNA: TGTGCCAGCAGCTCTCGAGGACAGGGGCCCCGTTACGAGCAGTACTTC; CDR3 protein: CASSSRGQGPRYEQYF; V gene: TRBV9; clone size: many; D gene: TRBD1; J gene: TRBJ2-7
CDR3 DNA: TGCGCCAGCAGTCAACAGTTGATAGAGACCCAGTACTTC; CDR3 protein: CASSQQLIETQYF; V gene: TRBV5-1; clone size: .; D gene: .; J gene: TRBJ2-5
CDR3 DNA: TGCAGCGTTGAAGACTTCGGGTTGGGGGGCTACACCTTC; CDR3 protein: CSVEDFGLGGYTF; V gene: TRBV29-1; clone size: many; D gene: .; J gene: TRBJ1-2
CDR3 DNA: TGTGCCAGCAGCCAACCTCCGCCGACTGCCGGGGAGCAGTTCTTC; CDR3 protein: CASSQPPPTAGEQFF; V gene: TRBV3-1; clone size: many; D gene: .; J gene: TRBJ2-1
CDR3 DNA: TGTGCCAGCAGCCCCAAGTCGGGAGCTAGCACAGATACGCAGTATTTT; CDR3 protein: CASSPKSGASTDTQYF; V gene: TRBV6-1; clone size: many; D gene: .; J gene: TRBJ2-3
CDR3 DNA: TGCAGTGCTACTACCCCTCTAGGGGCACTCTCCTACAATGAGCAGTTCTTC; CDR3 protein: CSATTPLGALSYNEQFF; V gene: TRBV20-1; clone size: many; D gene: .; J gene: TRBJ2-1
CDR3 DNA: TGTGCCAGCAGCTTGCCTGGGTTGGCTGAAGCTTTCTTT; CDR3 protein: CASSLPGLAEAFF; V gene: TRBV5-5; clone size: many; D gene: .; J gene: TRBJ1-1
CDR3 DNA: TGTGCCAGCAGCTTGGGCGGGACTGTAGAGACCCAGTACTTC; CDR3 protein: CASSLGGTVETQYF; V gene: TRBV5-6; clone size: .; D gene: .; J gene: TRBJ2-5
CDR3 DNA: TGCGCCAGCTGCATAAGCTATGAGCAGTTCTTC; CDR3 protein: CASCISYEQFF; V gene: TRBV10-2; clone size: .; D gene: .; J gene: TRBJ2-1
CDR3 DNA: TGTGCCAGTAGCATGGACAGGGGGGTGCCCATGAACACTGAAGCTTTCTTT; CDR3 protein: CASSMDRGVPMNTEAFF; V gene: TRBV19; clone size: many; D gene: TRBD1; J gene: TRBJ1-1